This record looks at one TCR beta chain sequence and its context. These data come from a study of T cells in Graves' hyperthyroidism and ophthalmopathy. CDR1 and CDR2 from the germline V gene are SGHTA and FQGTGA. CDR3 length: 13 residues. Trimming cost V 0 bases and J 8 bases, with 8 bases left between them. What was amplified from RNA transcripts were TCR beta CDR3 regions. Primed by the HTBI set, a first-round RT-PCR was run on the TCR CDR3. TCRdb re-derived calls from the multiplex PCR reads in MiXCR, one entry per CDR3 protein. This sample has some 440,000 distinct CDR3 sequences, with less than 20% found just once.

The sample was blood. The receptor was isolated from a woman between 18 and 30 years old with Graves' hyperthyroidism. The chain combines TRBV7-3 with TRBJ2-1; D is undetermined. The CDR3 nucleotides are TGTGCCAGCAGCTTAACCTGGGCGGATGAGCAGTTCTTC. This translates into CASSLTWADEQFF.